This T cell receptor beta chain was captured by sequencing in a study of CD4+ T cells in melanoma. CDR3 size: 12 residues. V was clipped by 10 bases and J by 6 bases; unmatched bases: 6. Germline V lookup: CDR1 LNHDA, CDR2 SQIVND (reference sequence). The repertoire was sequenced with immunoSEQ multiplex PCR; TCRdb's copy has only in-frame clones and lacks some. The sample consists of about 120,000 clones, 92% of them appearing once. The specimen sequenced was peripheral blood. The V call is TRBV19, the J call TRBJ1-2, with 9 bases aligning to TRBD1. This receptor was obtained from a human donor with melanoma. CDR3 sequence: CATQGQGDGYTF. CDR3 DNA: TGTGCCACCCAGGGACAGGGAGATGGCTACACCTTC.